The sequence of this T cell receptor (beta chain) was determined in a study of T cell clonotyping in hematopoietic cell transplantation. Using immunoSEQ multiplex PCR, the repertoire was profiled, and TCRdb retains in-frame clones only, with some absent. This table has about 70,000 clones, approximately 94% appearing once. The V end lost 2 bases, the J end lost 7 bases, and 2 bases lay between the germline ends. CDR3 length: 11 amino acids. Germline lookup yields CDR1 SGHTA and CDR2 FQGNSA. Concerning this clone: Its antigen remains unknown.

Findings and limits, study-wide: Without cell sorting, CD4 versus CD8 contributions remain unresolved. Graft donor and pretransplant recipient Inverse Simpson Index values predicted broader posttransplant TCR diversity.

The source material was peripheral blood mononuclear cells. The V and J genes are TRBV7-2 and TRBJ2-2; no clear D gene. This clonotype was sampled from a man aged 50-60 years in good health. Some clones in this sample may be carry-over from other donors' samples. As DNA, the CDR3 is TGTGCCAGCAGCTTATACGGGGAGCTGTTTTTT. Encoded protein: CASSLYGELFF.